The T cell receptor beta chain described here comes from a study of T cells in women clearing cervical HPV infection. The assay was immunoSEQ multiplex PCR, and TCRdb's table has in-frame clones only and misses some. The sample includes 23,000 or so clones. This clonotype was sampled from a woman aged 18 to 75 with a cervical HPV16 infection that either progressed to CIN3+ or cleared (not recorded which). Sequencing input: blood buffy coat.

The sequenced CDR3 bases are TGCGCCAGCAGTGCGGGACAGGGCTTCTACAATGAG. The encoded protein is CASSAGQGFYNE. The full CDR3 sequence reads CASSAGQGFYNEQFF. This chain joins TRBV5-1 and TRBJ2-1; 9 nucleotides line up with TRBD1. The read ends 3 residues before the CDR3 terminus; that terminus is restored from the germline J gene. The CDR3 length is 15 residues. Germline CDR1 reads SGHRS; CDR2 reads YFSETQ. J lost 3 bases, V lost 5 bases, and 6 bases had no gene match.